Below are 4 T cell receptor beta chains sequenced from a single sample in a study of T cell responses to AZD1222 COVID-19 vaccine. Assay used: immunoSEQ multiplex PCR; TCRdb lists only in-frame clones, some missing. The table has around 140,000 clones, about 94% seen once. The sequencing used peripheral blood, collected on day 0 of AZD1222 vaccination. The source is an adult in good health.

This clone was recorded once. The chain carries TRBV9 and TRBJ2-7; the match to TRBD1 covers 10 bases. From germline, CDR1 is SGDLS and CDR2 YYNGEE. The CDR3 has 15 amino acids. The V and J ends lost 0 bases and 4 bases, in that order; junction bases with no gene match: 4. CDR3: CASSVAGDRGYEQYF. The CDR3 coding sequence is TGTGCCAGCAGCGTAGCTGGGGACAGGGGATACGAGCAGTACTTC.

Written as DNA, the CDR3 is TGTGCCAGCAGCCAAGATATGTGGGGTGAGCAGTACTTC. It specifies CASSQDMWGEQYF. The chain is built from TRBV3-1 (or the pseudogene TRBV3-2) and TRBJ2-7; D remains unclear. CDR3 length: 13 amino acids. Trimming took 0 bases from V and 7 from J, leaving 10 bases between them. The germline gives CDR1 LGHDT, CDR2 YNNKEL (reference sequence).

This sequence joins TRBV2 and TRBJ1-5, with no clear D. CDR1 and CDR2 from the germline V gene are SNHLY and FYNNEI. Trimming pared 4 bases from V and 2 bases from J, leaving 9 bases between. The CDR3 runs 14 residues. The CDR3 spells CASSGGSRNQPQHF. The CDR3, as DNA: TGTGCCAGCAGTGGTGGGTCCCGCAATCAGCCCCAGCATTTT.

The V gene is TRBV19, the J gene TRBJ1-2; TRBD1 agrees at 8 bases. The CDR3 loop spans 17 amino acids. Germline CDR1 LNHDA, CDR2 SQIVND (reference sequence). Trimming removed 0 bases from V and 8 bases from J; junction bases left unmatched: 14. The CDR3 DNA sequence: TGTGCCAGTAGTATAGAGTGGACAGGGATTTTGTTGGGCGGCTACACCTTC. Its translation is CASSIEWTGILLGGYTF.